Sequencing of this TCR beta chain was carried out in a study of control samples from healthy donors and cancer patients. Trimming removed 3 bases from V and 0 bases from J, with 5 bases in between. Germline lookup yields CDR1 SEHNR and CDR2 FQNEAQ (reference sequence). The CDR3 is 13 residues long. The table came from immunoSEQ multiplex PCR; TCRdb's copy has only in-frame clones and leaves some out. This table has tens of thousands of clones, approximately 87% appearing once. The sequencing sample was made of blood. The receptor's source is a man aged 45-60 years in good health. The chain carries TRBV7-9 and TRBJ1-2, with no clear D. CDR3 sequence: CASSFGANYGYTF. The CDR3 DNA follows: TGTGCCAGCAGCTTTGGGGCTAACTATGGCTACACCTTC.